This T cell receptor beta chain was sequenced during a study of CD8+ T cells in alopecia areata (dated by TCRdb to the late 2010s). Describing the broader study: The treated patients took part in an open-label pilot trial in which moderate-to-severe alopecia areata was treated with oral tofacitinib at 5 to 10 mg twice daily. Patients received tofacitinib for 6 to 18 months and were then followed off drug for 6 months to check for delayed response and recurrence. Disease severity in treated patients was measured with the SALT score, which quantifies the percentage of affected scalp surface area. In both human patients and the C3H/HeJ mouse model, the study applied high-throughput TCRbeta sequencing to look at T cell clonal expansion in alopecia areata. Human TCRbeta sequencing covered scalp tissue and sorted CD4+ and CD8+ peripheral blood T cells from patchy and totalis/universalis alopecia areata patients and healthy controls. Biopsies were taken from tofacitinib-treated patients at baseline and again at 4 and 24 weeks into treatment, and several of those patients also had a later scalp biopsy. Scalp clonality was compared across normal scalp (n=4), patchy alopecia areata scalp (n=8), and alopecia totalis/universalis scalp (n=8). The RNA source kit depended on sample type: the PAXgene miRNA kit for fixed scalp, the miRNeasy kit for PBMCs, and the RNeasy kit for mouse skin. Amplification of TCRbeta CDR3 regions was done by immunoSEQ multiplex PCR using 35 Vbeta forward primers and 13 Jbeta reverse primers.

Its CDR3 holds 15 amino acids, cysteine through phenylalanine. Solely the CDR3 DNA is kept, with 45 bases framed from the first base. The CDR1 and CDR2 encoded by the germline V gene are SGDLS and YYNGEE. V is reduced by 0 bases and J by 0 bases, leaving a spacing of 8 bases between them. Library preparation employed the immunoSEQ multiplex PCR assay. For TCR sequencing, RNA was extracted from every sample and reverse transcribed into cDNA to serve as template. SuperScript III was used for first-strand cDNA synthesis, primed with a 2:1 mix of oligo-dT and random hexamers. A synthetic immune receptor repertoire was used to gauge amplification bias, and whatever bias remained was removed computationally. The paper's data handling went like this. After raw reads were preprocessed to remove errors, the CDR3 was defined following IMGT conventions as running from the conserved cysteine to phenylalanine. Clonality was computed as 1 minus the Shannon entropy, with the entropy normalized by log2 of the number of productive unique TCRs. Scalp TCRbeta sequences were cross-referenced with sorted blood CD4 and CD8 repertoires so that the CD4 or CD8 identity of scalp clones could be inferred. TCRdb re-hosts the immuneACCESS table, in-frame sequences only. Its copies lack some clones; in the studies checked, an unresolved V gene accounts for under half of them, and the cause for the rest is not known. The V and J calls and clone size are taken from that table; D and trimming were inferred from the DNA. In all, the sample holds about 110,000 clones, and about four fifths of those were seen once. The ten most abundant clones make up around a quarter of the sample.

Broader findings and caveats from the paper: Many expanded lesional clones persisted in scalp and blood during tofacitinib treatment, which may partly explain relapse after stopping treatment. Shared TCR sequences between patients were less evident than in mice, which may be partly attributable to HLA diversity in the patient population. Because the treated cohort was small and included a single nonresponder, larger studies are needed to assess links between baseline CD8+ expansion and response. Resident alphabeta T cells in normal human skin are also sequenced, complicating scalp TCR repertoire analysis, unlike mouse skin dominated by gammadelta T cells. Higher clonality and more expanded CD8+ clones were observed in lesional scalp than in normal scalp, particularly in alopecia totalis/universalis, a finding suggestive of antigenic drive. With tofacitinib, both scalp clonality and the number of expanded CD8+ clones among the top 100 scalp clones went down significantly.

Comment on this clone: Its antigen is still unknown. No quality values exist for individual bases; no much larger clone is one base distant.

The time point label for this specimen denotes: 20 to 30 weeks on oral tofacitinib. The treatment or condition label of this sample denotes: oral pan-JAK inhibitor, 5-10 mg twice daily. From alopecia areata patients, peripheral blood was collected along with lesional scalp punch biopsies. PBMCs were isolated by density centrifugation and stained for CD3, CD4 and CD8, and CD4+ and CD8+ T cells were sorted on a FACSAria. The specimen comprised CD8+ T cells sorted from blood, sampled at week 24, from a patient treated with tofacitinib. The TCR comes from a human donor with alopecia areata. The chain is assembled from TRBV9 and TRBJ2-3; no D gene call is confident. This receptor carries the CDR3 CASSVVGSSTDTQYF. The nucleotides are TGTGCCAGCAGCGTAGTAGGCAGTAGCACAGATACGCAGTATTTT.